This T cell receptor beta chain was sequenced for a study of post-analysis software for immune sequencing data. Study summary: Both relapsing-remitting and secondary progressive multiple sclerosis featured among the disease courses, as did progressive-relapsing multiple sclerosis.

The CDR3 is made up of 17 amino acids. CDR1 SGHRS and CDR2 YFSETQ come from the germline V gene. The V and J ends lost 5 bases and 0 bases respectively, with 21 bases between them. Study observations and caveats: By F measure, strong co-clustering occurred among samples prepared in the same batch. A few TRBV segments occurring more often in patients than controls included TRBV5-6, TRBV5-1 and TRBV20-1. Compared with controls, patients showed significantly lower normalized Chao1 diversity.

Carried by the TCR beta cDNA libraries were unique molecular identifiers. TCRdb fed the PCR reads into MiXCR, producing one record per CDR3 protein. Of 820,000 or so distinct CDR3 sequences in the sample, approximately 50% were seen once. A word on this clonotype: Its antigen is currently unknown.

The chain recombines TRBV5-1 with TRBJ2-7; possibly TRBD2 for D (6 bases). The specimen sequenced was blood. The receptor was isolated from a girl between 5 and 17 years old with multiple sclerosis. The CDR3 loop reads CASRRERRDKGSYEQYF. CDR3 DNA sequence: TGCGCCAGCAGACGGGAGCGTCGAGATAAGGGCTCCTACGAGCAGTACTTC.